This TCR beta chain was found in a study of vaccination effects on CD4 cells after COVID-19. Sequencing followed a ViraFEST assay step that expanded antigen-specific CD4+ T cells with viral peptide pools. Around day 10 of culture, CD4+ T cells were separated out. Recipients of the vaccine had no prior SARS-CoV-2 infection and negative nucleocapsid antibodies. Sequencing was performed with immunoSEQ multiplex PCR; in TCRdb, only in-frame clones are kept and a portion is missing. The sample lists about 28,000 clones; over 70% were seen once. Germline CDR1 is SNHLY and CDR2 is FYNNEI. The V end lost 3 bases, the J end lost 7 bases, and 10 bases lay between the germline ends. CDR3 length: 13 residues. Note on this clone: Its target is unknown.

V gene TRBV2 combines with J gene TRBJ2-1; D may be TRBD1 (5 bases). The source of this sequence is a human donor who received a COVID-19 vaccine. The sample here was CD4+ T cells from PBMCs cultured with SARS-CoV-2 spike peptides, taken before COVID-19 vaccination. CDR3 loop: CASSDIRVNEQFF. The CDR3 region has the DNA TGTGCCAGCAGTGATATCAGGGTAAATGAGCAGTTCTTC.